This T cell receptor beta chain was identified during a study of OX40 agonist ivuxolimab in advanced cancers. Clones were sequenced by immunoSEQ multiplex PCR, and TCRdb holds only the in-frame ones, with some missing. The sample has roughly 61,000 clones, 85% to 90% seen once. With 0 bases removed from V and 6 bases from J, the gap between germline ends came to 11 bases. CDR3 length: 14 residues. Germline V gene sequence: CDR1 SGHDN, CDR2 FVKESK. The table lists this clone with a few counts. This clonotype was sampled from an adult with an advanced solid tumor such as melanoma, head and neck, liver or kidney cancer. This chain connects TRBV14 to TRBJ1-1; D not certain. The sequences come from CD4+ or CD8+ T cells sorted from blood, collected in a trial of the OX40 agonist ivuxolimab. The CDR3 DNA sequence: TGTGCCAGCAGCCAAGATCTCAGGAGAGCTGAAGCTTTCTTT. It is translated as CASSQDLRRAEAFF.